This T cell receptor (beta chain) was identified during a study of human T cells and chemical hapten exposure. This clonotype appeared many times. TCRdb recomputed calls from the RACE reads with MiXCR, one row per CDR3 protein. The table lists around 47,000 distinct CDR3 sequences, roughly 3.5% of them singletons. Indicated time point: healthy volunteer bleed at 6 weeks. It was unfractionated whole blood from which total RNA was extracted. Material: whole blood. This TCR derives from a human donor in good health. Some clones in this sample may be carry-over from other donors' samples.

The CDR3 region is CASSPRGEQFF. CDR3 nucleotides: TGTGCCAGCAGTCCCAGGGGGGAGCAGTTCTTC. The chain carries TRBV12-3 or TRBV12-4 and TRBJ2-1, with TRBD1 matching 7 bases. The trim removed 5 bases at V and 10 bases at J, leaving 2 bases unmatched. CDR3 length: 11 residues.